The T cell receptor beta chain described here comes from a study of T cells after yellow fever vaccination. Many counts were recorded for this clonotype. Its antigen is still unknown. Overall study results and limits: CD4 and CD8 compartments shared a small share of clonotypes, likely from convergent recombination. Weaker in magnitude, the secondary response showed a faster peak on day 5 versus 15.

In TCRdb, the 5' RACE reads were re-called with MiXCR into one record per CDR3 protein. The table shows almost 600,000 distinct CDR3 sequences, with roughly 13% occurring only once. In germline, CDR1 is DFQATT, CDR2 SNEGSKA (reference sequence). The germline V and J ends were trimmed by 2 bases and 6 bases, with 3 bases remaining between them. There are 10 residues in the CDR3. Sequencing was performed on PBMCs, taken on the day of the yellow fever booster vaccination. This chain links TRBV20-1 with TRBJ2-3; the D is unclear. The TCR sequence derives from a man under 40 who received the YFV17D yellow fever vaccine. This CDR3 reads CSARRDTQYF. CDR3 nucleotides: TGCAGTGCTAGAAGGGATACGCAGTATTTT.